These 26 T cell receptor beta chains were sequenced from one sample in a study of HIV-infected patients and healthy controls (dated by TCRdb to the mid-2010s). Libraries were prepared through 5' RACE. TCRdb names Illumina MiSeq as the instrument used. SuperScript III was used to reverse transcribe 500 ng RNA with primers targeting the alpha and beta constant regions. Alpha and beta chain libraries were generated separately via chain-specific third strand synthesis with multiplexing indices. Through fastp at Q25 and MiXCR, TCRdb rebuilt clones from the public reads, retaining in-frame beta chains. CDR3 protein sequences are deduplicated, and each keeps its most common genes and DNA. This sample lists around 20,000 distinct CDR3 sequences; 10% to 15% were detected once. Of the sample, over 8.5% is held by the ten largest clones. Since whole blood was used without any cell fractionation, the repertoire reflected all peripheral T cells in unsorted form.

Sequencing input: blood. These receptors came from an adult in good health.

Many counts were recorded for this clonotype. V is TRBV20-1 and J is TRBJ1-5, with D perhaps matching TRBD1 (5 bases). CDR1 DFQATT and CDR2 SNEGSKA come from the germline V gene (reference sequence). Trimming pared 6 bases from V and 0 bases from J, leaving 21 bases between. CDR3 length: 17 residues. CDR3 sequence: CSARDTGPLLSNQPQHF. The CDR3 nucleotides are TGCAGTGCCCGGGATACAGGACCTCTACTTAGCAATCAGCCCCAGCATTTT.

This clonotype was recorded a few times. The chain is built from TRBV5-1 and TRBJ1-2; TRBD1 matches at 10 bases. The CDR3 has 14 amino acids. V lost 3 bases, J lost 3 bases, and 2 bases stayed unmatched. Germline lookup yields CDR1 SGHRS and CDR2 YFSETQ. As DNA, the CDR3 is TGCGCCAGCAGCTCAGGGACAGGGGACTATGGCTACACCTTC. This gives the protein CASSSGTGDYGYTF.

This clonotype showed up many times. This chain joins TRBV3-1 and TRBJ2-5; 8 bases are shared with TRBD2. Germline CDR1 and CDR2: LGHDT and YNNKEL (reference sequence). After removal of 4 bases from V and 3 bases from J, the junction contained 13 bases not matched to a gene. The CDR3 spans 17 residues. CDR3 loop: CASSLLLERGPKETQYF. The CDR3, as DNA: TGTGCCAGCAGCCTCCTCTTGGAGCGGGGGCCTAAAGAGACCCAGTACTTC.

Turning to this clonotype: Here the CDR3 omits its conserved ending phenylalanine or tryptophan, so a read error is the likely source. It is unclear where the CDR3 begins or ends on the DNA, so no DNA is shown, and the CDR3 is as TCRdb lists it. This chain joins TRBV18 and TRBJ2-7; the table calls TRBD1, which could not be checked here. The CDR3 totals 13 residues, both ends included. Germline CDR1 KGHSH, CDR2 LQKENI. The CDR3 sequence is CASSTSYGGEQDG.

This clonotype was seen many times. The genes are TRBV7-2 and TRBJ2-3; 8 positions agree with TRBD2. This CDR3 contains 16 residues. The J segment lost 2 bases and the V segment lost 8 bases, leaving 12 bases of the junction unmatched. Looked up from germline, CDR1 is SGHTA and CDR2 is FQGNSA. Written as DNA, the CDR3 is TGTGCCAGCCGACGAACCGTAGCGGGGACCACAGATACGCAGTATTTT. Its protein is CASRRTVAGTTDTQYF. Supplemented by reference TRBV7-2 and TRBJ2-3, the full variable domain reads GAGVSQSPSNKVTEKGKDVELRCDPISGHTALYWYRQSLGQGLEFLIYFQGNSAPDKSGLPSDRFSAERTGGSVSTLTIQRTQQEDSAVYLCASRRTVAGTTDTQYFGPGTRLTVL.

This clonotype appeared a few times. The chain links TRBV7-2 to TRBJ2-3, with D tentatively TRBD2 (5 bases). CDR1 is SGHTA, CDR2 FQGNSA, per germline. The V and J ends lost 4 bases and 2 bases respectively, with 10 bases between them. The CDR3 loop spans 14 amino acids. CDR3 coding DNA: TGTGCCAGCAGCTCGGGCGGGTCCACAGATACGCAGTATTTT. This encodes CASSSGGSTDTQYF.

This clonotype was recorded at least ten times. This chain connects TRBV6-2 or TRBV6-3 to TRBJ1-1; 7 positions match TRBD1. Trimming cost V 6 bases and J 4 bases; bases outside gene matches: 5. This CDR3 has 13 amino acids. CDR1 is MNHEY and CDR2 is SVGEGT in the germline V gene. The CDR3 nucleotides are TGTGCCAGCAGCGGGACAGAGGGCACTGAAGCTTTCTTT. It encodes CASSGTEGTEAFF.

This sequence joins TRBV7-9 and TRBJ2-7; no clear D. The V gene's germline CDR1 is SEHNR and CDR2 FQNEAQ (reference sequence). This CDR3 has 13 amino acids. Trimming left V 3 bases short and J 7 bases short, with 13 bases between. CDR3 loop: CASSLDGAGEQYF. The DNA for the CDR3 is TGTGCCAGCAGCTTGGACGGCGCTGGGGAGCAGTACTTC.

J is TRBJ2-3 and V is TRBV10-3; D tentatively reads TRBD1 or TRBD2 (5 bases each). CDR3 size: 14 residues. CDR1 is ENHRY and CDR2 is SYGVKD in the germline V gene. V lost 4 bases and J lost 4, with 12 bases in between. The CDR3 nucleotides are TGTGCCATCAGTGGGACTGGGACGTCAGATACGCAGTATTTT. Translated, it gives CAISGTGTSDTQYF.

Ten or more counts support this clonotype. The CDR3 sequence: CASSYYGNSNQPQHF. Here the CDR3 DNA reads TGTGCCAGCAGTTACTACGGGAATAGCAATCAGCCCCAGCATTTT. The chain carries TRBV6-2 or TRBV6-3 and TRBJ1-5, with unresolved D. CDR1 and CDR2 from the germline V gene are MNHEY and SVGEGT. CDR3 length: 15 residues. Trimming pared 1 base from V and 0 bases from J, leaving 7 bases between.

Many counts were recorded for this clonotype. V is TRBV6-2 or TRBV6-3 and J is TRBJ2-2; D unclear. The CDR3 is 15 residues long. The germline V and J ends were trimmed by 10 bases and 5 bases, with 20 bases remaining between them. CDR1 and CDR2 from the germline V gene are MNHEY and SVGEGT. DNA of the CDR3: TGTGCCACACAAAACGGGCAGCTTATGACCGGGGAGCTGTTTTTT. The encoded protein is CATQNGQLMTGELFF.

By share of the sample, this clonotype is medium-sized (0.01 to 0.1%). The chain joins TRBV6-5 to TRBJ1-3; D remains unclear. In germline, CDR1 is MNHEY, CDR2 SVGAGI. With 4 bases removed from V and 6 bases from J, the gap between germline ends came to 13 bases. CDR3 length equals 14 residues. CDR3 amino acids: CASSSDSRLNTIYF. Here the CDR3 DNA reads TGTGCCAGCAGTTCTGATTCCAGGCTAAACACCATATATTTT.

This clonotype was picked up many times. This chain uses TRBV7-2 with TRBJ1-1, with D unresolved. The CDR3 has 15 residues. Trimming shortened V by 2 bases and J by 0 bases, and 10 bases separated the two germline ends. Germline CDR1 is SGHTA and CDR2 is FQGNSA. This CDR3 reads CASSLSNRMNTEAFF. The CDR3 nucleotides are TGTGCCAGCAGCTTAAGTAACCGTATGAACACTGAAGCTTTCTTT.

This clonotype was seen ten or more times. The chain links TRBV7-2 to TRBJ2-7; D not certain. This CDR3 is 15 amino acids long. The V gene lost 3 bases and the J gene lost 0 bases, with 12 bases spanning the gap. Germline-derived CDR1 and CDR2 are SGHTA and FQGNSA. The CDR3 here is CASSFTGLFSYEQYF. Here the CDR3 DNA reads TGTGCCAGCAGCTTTACCGGCCTCTTCTCCTACGAGCAGTACTTC.

In its sample, this clonotype was seen many times. V and J are TRBV5-4 and TRBJ1-1; no reliable D call. Germline-derived CDR1 and CDR2 are SGHNT and YYREEE (reference sequence). This CDR3 is 12 amino acids long. The V and J ends lost 3 bases and 0 bases respectively, with 3 bases between them. Written as DNA, the CDR3 is TGTGCCAGCAGCTCAGTGAACACTGAAGCTTTCTTT. It encodes CASSSVNTEAFF.

The chain links TRBV7-2 to TRBJ2-5, with a possible D match to TRBD2 (6 bases). This CDR3 spans 14 amino acids. Germline CDR1 SGHTA, CDR2 FQGNSA. V was clipped by 0 bases and J by 6 bases, with 11 bases between them. CDR3 coding DNA: TGTGCCAGCAGCTTAGCGGCGGGGAGGCAGACCCAGTACTTC. It specifies CASSLAAGRQTQYF.

This clonotype was seen ten or more times. V and J are TRBV6-2 or TRBV6-3 and TRBJ1-6; TRBD1 matches at 7 bases. Trimming took 4 bases from V and 10 from J; bases not matched to a gene: 10. This CDR3 is built from 15 residues. CDR1 is MNHEY and CDR2 is SVGEGT in the germline V gene. CDR3 nucleotides: TGTGCCAGCAGTTCAGCCGGGACAGCAACCTCACCCCTCCACTTT. Translation: CASSSAGTATSPLHF.

There are many counts of this clonotype. V is TRBV5-1 and J is TRBJ1-1, with 8 bases identical to TRBD1. Losses at the gene ends were 4 bases for V and 2 bases for J; bases not matched to a gene: 4. CDR3 length: 14 amino acids. The germline gives CDR1 SGHRS, CDR2 YFSETQ. The CDR3 bases are TGCGCCAGCAGCGGCGGGACAGGAAACACTGAAGCTTTCTTT. This codes for CASSGGTGNTEAFF.

This clonotype was recorded many times. The chain uses TRBV20-1 and TRBJ2-1; possible D gene TRBD2, 7 bases. The CDR3 is made up of 16 amino acids. The germline V gene has CDR1 DFQATT and CDR2 SNEGSKA (reference sequence). V lost 0 bases and J lost 3, with 15 bases in between. The CDR3 here is CSARDRGGGFYNEQFF. Written as DNA, the CDR3 is TGCAGTGCTAGAGATAGGGGGGGGGGTTTCTACAATGAGCAGTTCTTC.

At least ten counts were recorded for this clonotype. The chain uses TRBV7-8 and TRBJ1-2; 11 bases are a match to TRBD1. Germline lookup yields CDR1 SGHVS and CDR2 FQNEAQ. The CDR3 consists of 17 residues. V dropped 3 bases and J dropped 1; count of bases not matched to a gene: 7. Here the CDR3 DNA reads TGTGCCAGCAGCTTGCCGGGACAGGGGGGGGGTAACTATGGCTACACCTTC. Residues: CASSLPGQGGGNYGYTF.

Ten or more counts support this clonotype. Written as DNA, the CDR3 is TGTGCCAGCAGCCCGCTTGGGGGATTTGACTATGGCTACACCTTC. It yields the protein CASSPLGGFDYGYTF. This sequence joins TRBV14 and TRBJ1-2; D might be TRBD1 (5 bases). Germline loops: CDR1 SGHDN, CDR2 FVKESK. The CDR3 is 15 residues long. V was pared by 4 bases and J by 3 bases, with 15 bases between.

By frequency in the sample, this clonotype is medium-sized (0.01 to 0.1%). The chain uses TRBV2 and TRBJ1-2; no reliable D call. The length of the CDR3 is 13 residues. Trimming pared 7 bases from V and 4 bases from J, leaving 13 bases between. CDR1 is SNHLY and CDR2 is FYNNEI in the germline V gene. The CDR3: CASKAALTYGYTF. The CDR3 DNA is TGTGCCAGCAAGGCGGCCCTAACCTATGGCTACACCTTC.

At least ten counts were recorded for this clonotype. The V gene is TRBV5-5, the J gene TRBJ2-3, with D uncertain. This CDR3 spans 15 amino acids. Trimming removed 2 bases at V and 4 bases at J, with 14 bases between. Germline CDR1 and CDR2: SGHKS and YYEKEE (reference sequence). Here the CDR3 DNA reads TGTGCCAGCAGCTTACGCACAGTATCTGCAGATACGCAGTATTTT. Its translation is CASSLRTVSADTQYF.

There are a few counts of this clonotype. This sequence joins TRBV19 and TRBJ1-1; the D gene is possibly TRBD1 (5 bases). Trimming cost V 3 bases and J 0 bases, with 8 bases left between them. The CDR3 covers 14 residues. Germline V gene lookup returns CDR1 LNHDA and CDR2 SQIVND (reference sequence). Here the CDR3 DNA reads TGTGCCAGTAGTATGGTGACAGTGAACACTGAAGCTTTCTTT. Translated: CASSMVTVNTEAFF.

A few counts support this clonotype. The genes are TRBV6-2 or TRBV6-3 and TRBJ2-1; 10 bases are a match to TRBD2. The CDR3 contains 16 residues. Germline V lookup: CDR1 MNHEY, CDR2 SVGEGT. Germline trimming cut 5 bases from V and 2 bases from J; bases unmatched to any gene: 6. The CDR3 is CASSLGLAATYNEQFF. The CDR3 DNA follows: TGTGCCAGCAGTCTCGGACTAGCGGCAACCTACAATGAGCAGTTCTTC.

In this sample, this clonotype is medium-sized (0.01 to 0.1%). The CDR3 spells CSAREFGGTSTDTQYF. As DNA, the CDR3 is TGCAGTGCTAGAGAGTTCGGGGGGACGAGCACAGATACGCAGTATTTT. The chain has TRBV20-1 and TRBJ2-3, with TRBD2 identical over 7 bases. The CDR3 spans 16 residues. Per the germline V gene, CDR1 is DFQATT and CDR2 is SNEGSKA (reference sequence). V was pared by 0 bases and J by 0 bases, with 6 bases of the junction left unmatched.